The 15 T cell receptor beta chains reported below all come from one sample, sequenced in a study of shared clonotypes between healthy human individuals. Naive CD8 populations comprised CD45RO-negative cells positively selected for CCR7, excluding terminally differentiated effector memory CD45RA+ cells. Only in-frame clones appear in the TCRdb table, and some are missing; sequencing was by immunoSEQ multiplex PCR. The sample yields hundreds of thousands of clones, approximately 95% seen once. What was sequenced was naive CD8+ T cells sorted from blood. The receptors shown here come from a woman aged 25 to 39 in good health.

This clone appeared once. This chain uses TRBV27 with TRBJ2-7, with D tentatively TRBD1 or TRBD2 (5 bases each). Trimming stripped 5 bases from V and 1 base from J, with 18 bases between. CDR1 and CDR2 from the germline V gene are MNHEY and SMNVEV (reference sequence). The CDR3 is made up of 16 amino acids. CDR3 residues: CASSTIGTRPSYEQYF. The CDR3 DNA follows: TGTGCCAGCAGTACTATCGGGACCCGACCTTCCTACGAGCAGTACTTC.

This clone was found a few times. The V and J genes are TRBV29-1 and TRBJ2-7; tentatively, D is TRBD1 (5 bases). CDR1 is SQVTM, CDR2 ANQGSEA, per germline. The ends were cut back, 5 bases at V and 2 bases at J, with 7 bases in the middle. This CDR3 comprises 11 residues. CDR3 sequence reads: CSVQGAYEQYF. The CDR3 nucleotides read TGCAGCGTTCAAGGGGCCTACGAGCAGTACTTC.

This clone was found a few times. The V call is TRBV27, the J call TRBJ1-1; D gene uncertain. CDR1 MNHEY and CDR2 SMNVEV come from the germline V gene (reference sequence). The CDR3 covers 12 residues. Between the trimmed V and J ends, which lost 8 bases and 1 base, there was a span of 8 bases. The CDR3 is CASGDPNTEAFF. CDR3 bases: TGTGCCAGCGGGGATCCGAACACTGAAGCTTTCTTT.

The sample holds one count of this clone. The gene calls are TRBV7-2 and TRBJ2-1, with 9 bases matching TRBD1. This CDR3 is 15 amino acids long. Looked up from germline, CDR1 is SGHTA and CDR2 is FQGNSA. J lost 12 bases, V lost 1 base, and 10 bases had no gene match. The CDR3 sequence: CASSLGTGVRLGQFF. The CDR3 DNA follows: TGTGCCAGCAGCTTAGGGACAGGGGTCAGGTTAGGGCAGTTCTTC.

This chain links TRBV18 with TRBJ2-7, with 8 bases identical to TRBD1. This CDR3 region has 14 residues. Germline trimming cut 6 bases from V and 2 bases from J; bases unmatched to any gene: 6. Germline loops: CDR1 KGHSH, CDR2 LQKENI. CDR3 sequence reads: CASSPTGVPYEQYF. Written as DNA, the CDR3 is TGTGCCAGCTCCCCGACAGGGGTTCCCTACGAGCAGTACTTC.

V gene TRBV9 combines with J gene TRBJ1-2; 7 positions match TRBD1. V trimming: 4 bases; J trimming: 3 bases; junction bases outside the gene matches: 15. Germline V lookup: CDR1 SGDLS, CDR2 YYNGEE. The CDR3 spans 17 residues. This chain's CDR3 is CASSKGRGTDIYYGYTF. As DNA, the CDR3 is TGTGCCAGCAGCAAAGGCCGGGGGACAGACATTTACTATGGCTACACCTTC.

This clone was observed once. This rearrangement joins TRBV27 to TRBJ1-2; D gene unclear. This CDR3 region has 15 residues. Trimming removed 2 bases from V and 4 bases from J, with 14 bases in between. The V gene's germline CDR1 is MNHEY and CDR2 SMNVEV (reference sequence). CDR3 nucleotides: TGTGCCAGCAGTTTACAAACGGGCAGCTTCTATGGCTACACCTTC. Its protein product is CASSLQTGSFYGYTF.

V is TRBV6-5 and J is TRBJ2-5; no clear D gene. CDR1 is MNHEY and CDR2 is SVGAGI in the germline V gene. V was clipped by 0 bases and J by 1 base, with 12 bases between them. The CDR3 contains 16 residues. The CDR3 DNA is TGTGCCAGCAGTTACTCGATTAACGGGCGCCAAGAGACCCAGTACTTC. Amino acid sequence: CASSYSINGRQETQYF.

This chain joins TRBV9 and TRBJ2-3; TRBD1 matches at 8 bases. Losses at the gene ends were 2 bases for V and 3 bases for J; bases not matched to a gene: 2. Germline assignment: CDR1 SGDLS and CDR2 YYNGEE. This CDR3 comprises 14 residues. CDR3 loop: CASSVDRVTDTQYF. The CDR3 bases are TGTGCCAGCAGCGTGGACAGGGTTACAGATACGCAGTATTTT. The whole variable domain, remainder taken from reference TRBV9 and TRBJ2-3, is DSGVTQTPKHLITATGQRVTLRCSPRSGDLSVYWYQQSLDQGLQFLIQYYNGEERAKGNILERFSAQQFPDLHSELNLSSLELGDSALYFCASSVDRVTDTQYFGPGTRLTVL.

This sequence joins TRBV28 and TRBJ1-1; a possible D gene is TRBD1 (5 bases). This CDR3 contains 16 residues. The germline V and J ends were trimmed by 6 bases and 0 bases, with 17 bases remaining between them. Germline-derived CDR1 and CDR2 are MDHEN and SYDVKM. The CDR3 sequence: CASRLPNWGMNTEAFF. CDR3 DNA: TGTGCCAGCAGGCTGCCGAATTGGGGGATGAACACTGAAGCTTTCTTT.

The V gene is TRBV5-6, the J gene TRBJ1-2; 12 nucleotides line up with TRBD1. In germline, CDR1 is SGHDT, CDR2 YYEEEE. V lost 4 bases and J lost 6; bases outside the gene matches: 10. The CDR3 loop spans 16 amino acids. The CDR3 loop is CASSVAGTGGSDGYTF. In nucleotides, the CDR3 is TGTGCCAGCAGCGTGGCCGGGACAGGGGGCAGCGATGGCTACACCTTC.

This clone was observed once. Within the sample, other DNA sequences also encode this same CDR3. This chain links TRBV27 with TRBJ1-5; 8 nucleotides line up with TRBD1. Germline V gives CDR1 MNHEY, CDR2 SMNVEV (reference sequence). This CDR3 contains 14 residues. V was pared by 8 bases and J by 1 base, with 4 bases of the junction left unmatched. The CDR3 spells CASGTGGSNQPQHF. The CDR3 DNA is TGTGCCAGCGGAACAGGGGGAAGCAATCAGCCCCAGCATTTT.

The chain carries TRBV27 and TRBJ1-1; 8 bases are shared with TRBD1. Germline V gene data show CDR1 as MNHEY and CDR2 as SMNVEV (reference sequence). The junction had 4 bases not matched to a gene; V was cut back by 6 bases and J by 7 bases. This CDR3 has 12 residues. CDR3: CASRIQGGEAFF. The DNA for the CDR3 is TGTGCCAGCAGGATACAGGGGGGTGAAGCTTTCTTT.

V is TRBV27 and J is TRBJ1-3; D unclear. The CDR3 runs to 12 residues. Trimming cost V 6 bases and J 0 bases, with 3 bases left between them. The V gene's germline CDR1 is MNHEY and CDR2 SMNVEV (reference sequence). The CDR3 nucleotides are TGTGCCAGCAGAAACTCTGGAAACACCATATATTTT. Protein sequence: CASRNSGNTIYF.

The genes are TRBV6-6 and TRBJ2-1; 7 bases fit TRBD1. V lost 6 bases and J lost 3; bases outside the gene matches: 8. CDR3 length: 15 residues. Germline V gene lookup returns CDR1 MNHNY and CDR2 SVGAGI (reference sequence). The CDR3 DNA follows: TGTGCCAGCAGCTACACAGGGGCAAACTACAATGAGCAGTTCTTC. Translating it yields CASSYTGANYNEQFF.